These T cell receptor beta chains were read from a single sample in a study of blood T cells in healthy people across ages. TCRdb independently ran MiXCR on the 5' RACE reads; one entry per CDR3 protein. The sample shows approximately 1,000,000 distinct CDR3 sequences, less than 50% of them seen only once. The sample was blood. These receptors originate from a woman aged 55-70 years in good health. Each CDR3 is given with its conserved first and last residue. A D gene is named only where the DNA matches it firmly. Not every row has a clone size; where given, it reads once, few, many or a size class.

d_call: TRBD1
v_call: TRBV15
j_call: TRBJ2-1
clone_size: few
cdr3_nt: TGTGCCACCAGCAGAGGTGGGACAGGGAAATACAATGAGCAGTTCTTC
cdr3_aa: CATSRGGTGKYNEQFF

d_call: NA
v_call: TRBV6-1
j_call: TRBJ2-1
clone_size: NA
cdr3_nt: TGTGCCAGCAGGGCCGAATTGGATGAGCAGTTCTTC
cdr3_aa: CASRAELDEQFF

d_call: TRBD1
v_call: TRBV25-1
j_call: TRBJ1-1
clone_size: many
cdr3_nt: TGTGCCAGCAGCCGGGGAGGAGGGACAGGGAGCACTGAAGCTTTCTTT
cdr3_aa: CASSRGGGTGSTEAFF

d_call: TRBD2
v_call: TRBV11-3
j_call: TRBJ2-1
clone_size: once
cdr3_nt: TGTGCCAGCAGCTTAGGGATGGCCGGAGCGGGAGGGCCCTACAATGAGCAGTTCTTC
cdr3_aa: CASSLGMAGAGGPYNEQFF

d_call: NA
v_call: TRBV5-4
j_call: TRBJ2-3
clone_size: NA
cdr3_nt: TGTGCCAGCACCCCCACGGCGAAGTCGAGCACAGATACGCAGTATTTT
cdr3_aa: CASTPTAKSSTDTQYF

d_call: NA
v_call: TRBV21-1
j_call: TRBJ2-1
clone_size: few
cdr3_nt: TGTGCCAGCAGCAAAGGATATCGGGACACCTCCTACAATGAGCAGTTCTTC
cdr3_aa: CASSKGYRDTSYNEQFF

d_call: NA
v_call: TRBV5-6
j_call: TRBJ2-7
clone_size: NA
cdr3_nt: TGTGCCAGCAGCTGGACCCAGGGCGAGCAGTACTTC
cdr3_aa: CASSWTQGEQYF

d_call: TRBD1
v_call: TRBV11-2
j_call: TRBJ2-2
clone_size: NA
cdr3_nt: TGTGCCAGCAGCTTACCAGGGACAGGGAACACCGGGGAGCTGTTTTTT
cdr3_aa: CASSLPGTGNTGELFF

d_call: TRBD2
v_call: TRBV10-3
j_call: TRBJ2-7
clone_size: NA
cdr3_nt: TGTGCCATCAGTGAGAATGCGGGAGGGGTTAATGAGCAGTACTTC
cdr3_aa: CAISENAGGVNEQYF

d_call: TRBD1
v_call: TRBV5-1
j_call: TRBJ2-7
clone_size: few
cdr3_nt: TGCGCCAGCAGCTTAACGGGACAGGGTGTCGAGCAGTACTTC
cdr3_aa: CASSLTGQGVEQYF

d_call: NA
v_call: TRBV14
j_call: TRBJ1-6
clone_size: NA
cdr3_nt: TGTGCCAGCAGCCAAGACGGGCCACCAAATTCACCCCTCCACTTT
cdr3_aa: CASSQDGPPNSPLHF

d_call: NA
v_call: TRBV7-2
j_call: TRBJ2-1
clone_size: many
cdr3_nt: TGTGCCAGCAGCTTATTCGGCAGGGTCGATGAGCAGTTCTTC
cdr3_aa: CASSLFGRVDEQFF

d_call: TRBD2
v_call: TRBV27
j_call: TRBJ2-1
clone_size: NA
cdr3_nt: TGTGCCAGCAGTTTATCGGGGGGGGTTGGGGACAATGAGCAGTTCTTC
cdr3_aa: CASSLSGGVGDNEQFF

d_call: TRBD2
v_call: TRBV6-2/TRBV6-3
j_call: TRBJ2-3
clone_size: NA
cdr3_nt: TGTGCCAGCAGTTACCTCTGGCGGGAGCGGAGCACAGATACGCAGTATTTT
cdr3_aa: CASSYLWRERSTDTQYF

d_call: TRBD2
v_call: TRBV7-2
j_call: TRBJ2-3
clone_size: few
cdr3_nt: TGTGCCAGCAGCCGTAGCGGGGGACGGACAGATACGCAGTATTTT
cdr3_aa: CASSRSGGRTDTQYF

d_call: NA
v_call: TRBV20-1
j_call: TRBJ2-3
clone_size: few
cdr3_nt: TGCAGTCCGCTAGTTGATACGCAGTATTTT
cdr3_aa: CSPLVDTQYF

d_call: NA
v_call: TRBV28
j_call: TRBJ2-7
clone_size: NA
cdr3_nt: TGTGCCAGCAGTGAACAGGGATCCGAGCAGTACTTC
cdr3_aa: CASSEQGSEQYF

d_call: NA
v_call: TRBV15
j_call: TRBJ2-5
clone_size: NA
cdr3_nt: TGTGCCACCAGCATCGGACAGTGGAGGTCCTTCCAAGAGACCCAGTACTTC
cdr3_aa: CATSIGQWRSFQETQYF

d_call: NA
v_call: TRBV7-7
j_call: TRBJ2-5
clone_size: many
cdr3_nt: TGTGCCAGCAGCTTACCCGGGACTGGCGAGACCCAGTACTTC
cdr3_aa: CASSLPGTGETQYF

d_call: TRBD1
v_call: TRBV5-1
j_call: TRBJ1-1
clone_size: NA
cdr3_nt: TGCGCCAGCAGCGAAGCCGGGACAGCCTCCTTAGTAACTGAAGCTTTCTTT
cdr3_aa: CASSEAGTASLVTEAFF

d_call: TRBD1
v_call: TRBV5-5
j_call: TRBJ2-7
clone_size: NA
cdr3_nt: TGTGCCAGCAGCTTGTGGACAGGGGGGGACTACGAGCAGTACTTC
cdr3_aa: CASSLWTGGDYEQYF

d_call: NA
v_call: TRBV24-1
j_call: TRBJ1-2
clone_size: few
cdr3_nt: TGTGCCACCAGTGATCGGGACAATAACTATGGCTACACCTTC
cdr3_aa: CATSDRDNNYGYTF

d_call: NA
v_call: TRBV20-1
j_call: TRBJ2-7
clone_size: few
cdr3_nt: TGCAGTGCTAGGAGGGCTAGCGAGTCGTTCGAGCAGTACTTC
cdr3_aa: CSARRASESFEQYF

d_call: NA
v_call: TRBV7-8
j_call: TRBJ1-1
clone_size: few
cdr3_nt: TGTGCCAGCAGTGAAAGAAGGGTTACTGAAGCTTTCTTT
cdr3_aa: CASSERRVTEAFF

d_call: NA
v_call: TRBV7-2
j_call: TRBJ2-4
clone_size: NA
cdr3_nt: TGTGCCAGCGGCGCGGTCCCCTCCCGAGCCAAAAACATTCAGTACTTC
cdr3_aa: CASGAVPSRAKNIQYF

d_call: NA
v_call: TRBV5-1
j_call: TRBJ2-2
clone_size: NA
cdr3_nt: TGCGCCAGCAGCTTGGAAACCAGTTACACCGGGGAGCTGTTTTTT
cdr3_aa: CASSLETSYTGELFF

d_call: NA
v_call: TRBV5-1
j_call: TRBJ1-4
clone_size: NA
cdr3_nt: TGCGCCAGCAGCTTTGGGCAGGGAGGAACTAATGAAAAACTGTTTTTT
cdr3_aa: CASSFGQGGTNEKLFF

d_call: NA
v_call: TRBV27
j_call: TRBJ2-5
clone_size: NA
cdr3_nt: TGTGCCAGCAGTACCGACGTCGGTACCCAGTACTTC
cdr3_aa: CASSTDVGTQYF

d_call: TRBD2
v_call: TRBV5-1
j_call: TRBJ2-6
clone_size: NA
cdr3_nt: TGCGCCAGCAGCCTCTTCTCTCTAGCGGTCAGCTCTGGGGCCAACGTCCTGACTTTC
cdr3_aa: CASSLFSLAVSSGANVLTF

d_call: NA
v_call: TRBV2
j_call: TRBJ2-1
clone_size: many
cdr3_nt: TGTGCCAGCAGTGATGGGGCGGACCCCTGGAATGAGCAGTTCTTC
cdr3_aa: CASSDGADPWNEQFF

d_call: TRBD2
v_call: TRBV10-1
j_call: TRBJ2-7
clone_size: few
cdr3_nt: TGCGCCAGCAGTGACACACTAGCGGGACGCTACGAGCAGTACTTC
cdr3_aa: CASSDTLAGRYEQYF

d_call: NA
v_call: TRBV6-1
j_call: TRBJ1-5
clone_size: few
cdr3_nt: TGTGCCAGCAGTGAACTGGGGACAAATCAGCCCCAGCATTTT
cdr3_aa: CASSELGTNQPQHF

d_call: NA
v_call: TRBV20-1
j_call: TRBJ1-6
clone_size: NA
cdr3_nt: TGCAGTGCTAGAGATCACCACCAAGACAGCTCCTATAATTCACCCCTCCACTTT
cdr3_aa: CSARDHHQDSSYNSPLHF

d_call: TRBD2
v_call: TRBV2
j_call: TRBJ2-1
clone_size: NA
cdr3_nt: TGCGCCAGCAGACCGAATAGCGGGAGGGCCTCCAATGAGCAGGTCTTC
cdr3_aa: CASRPNSGRASNEQVF

d_call: NA
v_call: TRBV20-1
j_call: TRBJ2-7
clone_size: NA
cdr3_nt: TGCAGTGCTTCCGGAGGGGTCCGGGTCGAGCAGTACTTC
cdr3_aa: CSASGGVRVEQYF

d_call: NA
v_call: TRBV21-1
j_call: TRBJ2-6
clone_size: NA
cdr3_nt: TGTGCCAGCAGCAAAGGACAGGGATCATTCTCTGGGGCCAACGTCCTGACTTTC
cdr3_aa: CASSKGQGSFSGANVLTF

d_call: NA
v_call: TRBV2
j_call: TRBJ1-2
clone_size: few
cdr3_nt: TGTGCCAGCAGTGAAGGGCAGGGATTTGGCTACACCTTC
cdr3_aa: CASSEGQGFGYTF

d_call: TRBD1
v_call: TRBV6-2/TRBV6-3
j_call: TRBJ2-1
clone_size: NA
cdr3_nt: TGTGCCAGCAGTTACCTACAGGGGGCCAATGAGCAGTTCTTC
cdr3_aa: CASSYLQGANEQFF

d_call: TRBD1
v_call: TRBV19
j_call: TRBJ2-1
clone_size: NA
cdr3_nt: TGTGCCAGTAGTATAAGGGGGCCATCGATCTACAATGAGCAGTTCTTC
cdr3_aa: CASSIRGPSIYNEQFF

d_call: TRBD2
v_call: TRBV20-1
j_call: TRBJ2-7
clone_size: NA
cdr3_nt: TGCAGTGCTAGGAATAGCGGGAGCCCCTACGAGCAGTACTTC
cdr3_aa: CSARNSGSPYEQYF

d_call: NA
v_call: TRBV7-2
j_call: TRBJ2-5
clone_size: NA
cdr3_nt: TGTGCCAGCAGCTTAGGGCAGCGAGTCCAAGAGACCCAGTACTTC
cdr3_aa: CASSLGQRVQETQYF

d_call: NA
v_call: TRBV12-3/TRBV12-4
j_call: TRBJ1-2
clone_size: NA
cdr3_nt: TGTGCCAGCACCCCCGTCCTGACGCGGGAGGCTGGCTACACCTTC
cdr3_aa: CASTPVLTREAGYTF

d_call: NA
v_call: TRBV20-1
j_call: TRBJ1-6
clone_size: few
cdr3_nt: TGCAGTGCTAGAAGACCGCCGGAGGGATATAATTCACCCCTCCACTTT
cdr3_aa: CSARRPPEGYNSPLHF

d_call: TRBD2
v_call: TRBV12-3/TRBV12-4
j_call: TRBJ2-5
clone_size: few
cdr3_nt: TGTGCCAGCAGGCCTGGGAGCGGGAGAAGAGAGACCCAGTACTTC
cdr3_aa: CASRPGSGRRETQYF

d_call: NA
v_call: TRBV21-1
j_call: TRBJ2-5
clone_size: NA
cdr3_nt: TGTGCCAGCAGCAAATACGGGTTCCAAGAGACCCAGTACTTC
cdr3_aa: CASSKYGFQETQYF

d_call: TRBD2
v_call: TRBV28
j_call: TRBJ2-5
clone_size: NA
cdr3_nt: TGTGCCAGCAGCTCCATTGGACTAGCGGGAGAGAGAGAGACCCAGTACTTC
cdr3_aa: CASSSIGLAGERETQYF

d_call: TRBD2
v_call: TRBV12-3/TRBV12-4
j_call: TRBJ2-5
clone_size: once
cdr3_nt: TGTGCCAGCAGGGATAGCGGGAGGTTAGAAGAGACCCAGTACTTC
cdr3_aa: CASRDSGRLEETQYF

d_call: NA
v_call: TRBV28
j_call: TRBJ2-5
clone_size: NA
cdr3_nt: TGTGCCAGCAGCCTATACACCAAGACCCAGTACTTC
cdr3_aa: CASSLYTKTQYF

d_call: TRBD1
v_call: TRBV4-2
j_call: TRBJ1-4
clone_size: once
cdr3_nt: TGTGCCAGCAGCAAAGGCGGGACAGGTGTGGTAGAAAAACTGTTTTTT
cdr3_aa: CASSKGGTGVVEKLFF

d_call: NA
v_call: TRBV5-6
j_call: TRBJ1-2
clone_size: NA
cdr3_nt: TGTGCCAGCAGTCAAATCGGTTCTAACTATGGCTACACCTTC
cdr3_aa: CASSQIGSNYGYTF

d_call: TRBD1
v_call: TRBV12-5
j_call: TRBJ2-3
clone_size: NA
cdr3_nt: TGTGCTAGTGGTTTAAGGGGACAGAATACAGATACGCAGTATTTT
cdr3_aa: CASGLRGQNTDTQYF

d_call: TRBD2
v_call: TRBV20-1
j_call: TRBJ2-7
clone_size: few
cdr3_nt: TGCAGTGCTAGACCAGCCCTAGCGGGGTACGAGCAGTACTTC
cdr3_aa: CSARPALAGYEQYF

d_call: TRBD2
v_call: TRBV20-1
j_call: TRBJ2-7
clone_size: few
cdr3_nt: TGCAGTGCTAGAGCCGAAGCCCCTAGCGGGATATCCTACGAGCAGTACTTC
cdr3_aa: CSARAEAPSGISYEQYF

d_call: NA
v_call: TRBV6-5
j_call: TRBJ2-5
clone_size: NA
cdr3_nt: TGTGCCAGCAGTTACATCATGGGACTTACGGGAGAGCAGTACTTC
cdr3_aa: CASSYIMGLTGEQYF

d_call: NA
v_call: TRBV29-1
j_call: TRBJ2-1
clone_size: many
cdr3_nt: TGCAGCGTTGTCGGCTCCCCCCACGACAATGAGCAGTTCTTC
cdr3_aa: CSVVGSPHDNEQFF

d_call: NA
v_call: TRBV3-1
j_call: TRBJ2-2
clone_size: NA
cdr3_nt: TGTGCCAGCAGCCATCAGGTGGCCGGGGAGCTGTTTTTT
cdr3_aa: CASSHQVAGELFF

d_call: NA
v_call: TRBV9
j_call: TRBJ2-7
clone_size: NA
cdr3_nt: TGTGCCAGCGGCCAGACAGAGCCTCCCTACGAGCAGTACTTC
cdr3_aa: CASGQTEPPYEQYF

d_call: TRBD2
v_call: TRBV7-2
j_call: TRBJ2-1
clone_size: NA
cdr3_nt: TGTGCCAGCAGCCCACGTGGTGGCGGGAGAGGGATTTCCTACAATGAGCAGTTCTTC
cdr3_aa: CASSPRGGGRGISYNEQFF

d_call: TRBD1
v_call: TRBV15
j_call: TRBJ2-4
clone_size: NA
cdr3_nt: TGTGCCACCAGCAAAGGGACAGGGGCTGCTTCTGGTTCCAAAAACATTCAGTACTTC
cdr3_aa: CATSKGTGAASGSKNIQYF